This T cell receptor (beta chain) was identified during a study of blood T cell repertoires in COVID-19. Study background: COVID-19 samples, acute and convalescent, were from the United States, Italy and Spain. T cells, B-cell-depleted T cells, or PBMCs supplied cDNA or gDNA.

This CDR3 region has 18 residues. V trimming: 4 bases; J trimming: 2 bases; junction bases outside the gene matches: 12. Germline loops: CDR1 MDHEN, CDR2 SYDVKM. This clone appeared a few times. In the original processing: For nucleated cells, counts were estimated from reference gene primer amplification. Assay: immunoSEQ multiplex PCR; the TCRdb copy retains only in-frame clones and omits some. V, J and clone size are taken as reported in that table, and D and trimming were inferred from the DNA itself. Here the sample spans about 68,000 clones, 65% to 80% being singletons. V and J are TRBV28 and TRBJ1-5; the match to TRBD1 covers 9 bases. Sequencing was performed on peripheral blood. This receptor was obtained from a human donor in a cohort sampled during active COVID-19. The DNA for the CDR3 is TGTGCCAGCAGTTCGCCGGGACAGGGACGAGGAGGCAATCAGCCCCAGCATTTT. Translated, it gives CASSSPGQGRGGNQPQHF.